This T cell receptor (beta chain) was observed in a study of blood T cell repertoires in COVID-19. Whole-study context: The United States, Italy and Spain supplied acute and convalescent COVID-19 samples. PBMCs, B-cell-depleted T cells, or T cells were the source of the cDNA or gDNA that made up the material.

CDR3 length: 15 amino acids. Trimming cost V 0 bases and J 5 bases, with 13 bases left between them. Germline CDR1 and CDR2: ENHRY and SYGVKD. Per the study methods: It was from reference gene primer amplification that nucleated cell counts were estimated. The table came from immunoSEQ multiplex PCR; TCRdb's copy has only in-frame clones and leaves some out. The D gene and trimming were derived from the DNA, and the V and J assignments and clone size from that table. The sample comprises around 260,000 clones, roughly four fifths of which are singletons, and more than 8% rests with the top ten. The TCR was taken from a woman in her 50s who had recovered from COVID-19. The genes are TRBV10-3 and TRBJ1-1, with TRBD1 as a possible D gene (5 bases). Sequencing was done on a sample of peripheral blood. This chain's CDR3 is CAISESPGRDTEAFF. The CDR3 region has the DNA TGTGCCATCAGTGAGTCCCCGGGCAGGGATACTGAAGCTTTCTTT.